A selection of T cell receptor beta chains follows, all from one sample in a study of cytomegalovirus exposure and HLA in healthy donors. Assay used: immunoSEQ multiplex PCR; TCRdb lists only in-frame clones, some missing. The sample includes 150,000 to 200,000 clones, 85% of them seen just once. Sequenced sample: PBMCs. These receptors all come from a man in his late teens or twenties in good health and CMV-seropositive. Both conserved end residues are trimmed from each CDR3. Size is stated for part of the rows, as once, few or many counts, or as a class when the clone is expanded.

>TRBV7-9|NA
ASSWASNTEAF
>TRBV5-1|NA
ASSLGQNSDTQY
>TRBV7-9|NA
ASSLGAEGYGYT
>TRBV6-6|few
ASSSGGRTEAF
>TRBV2|few
ASRENNEQF
>TRBV28|NA
ASSSGQLPTQY
>TRBV18|NA
ASSPPQGWNEQF
>TRBV9|NA
ASSVEGVGEQY
>TRBV25-1|NA
ASSGAGELF
>TRBV11-3|NA
ASSLVRTSGRRDGELF
>TRBV5-1|NA
ASSLSGTSSETQY
>TRBV6-1|NA
ASSEMVGGGSYNEQF
>TRBV10-2|few
ASSEGRVGKREPQH
>TRBV30|NA
AWSLIGVRAPGANVLT
>TRBV30|NA
AWSVEEGMQPQH
>TRBV7-9|NA
ASSSGTSMRQTQY
>TRBV29-1|NA
SVEEGLNTGELF
>TRBV28|NA
ASSLPRGSEAF
>TRBV7-2|NA
ASGPDSYEQY
>TRBV27|NA
ASLNRAEAF
>TRBV5-1|NA
ASSLNINEKLF
>TRBV27|NA
ASSLRAGPNQGEQY
>TRBV2|NA
ASSQSGQGRDTQY
>TRBV28|NA
ASSPTINEQF
>TRBV7-9|NA
ASSLRGTNEKLF
>TRBV9|NA
ASSPPGGRETQY
>TRBV18|NA
ASSTEVYEQY
>TRBV7-8|NA
ASSSISGGFSDTQY
>TRBV5-4|few
ASSRDRVDEQY
>TRBV29-1|NA
SVVSGTGVLYEQY
>TRBV6-4|NA
ATATSPSTDTQY
>TRBV11-2|once
ASSSKLGQHYGYT
>TRBV9|NA
ASSTGTSPPYEQY
>TRBV7-3|NA
ASSLTSEMTETQY
>TRBV4-1|NA
ASSQDRRGSNQPQH
>TRBV25-1|NA
ASSEGDGYT
>TRBV4-1|NA
ASSTQGGGANEKLF
>TRBV30|few
AWSARQGGTGELF
>TRBV5-1|NA
ASSLTGIPTPFNYGYT
>TRBV5-6|NA
ASSLVGGVGNTEAF
>TRBV2|NA
ASTEREGEKLF
>TRBV28|NA
ASSLSVGILGASGEQY
>TRBV27|NA
ASSFADINEQF
>TRBV6-1|NA
ASTHRDFDTGELF
>TRBV4-1|NA
ASSQDGDTQY
>TRBV2|NA
ASGTSGRPGELF